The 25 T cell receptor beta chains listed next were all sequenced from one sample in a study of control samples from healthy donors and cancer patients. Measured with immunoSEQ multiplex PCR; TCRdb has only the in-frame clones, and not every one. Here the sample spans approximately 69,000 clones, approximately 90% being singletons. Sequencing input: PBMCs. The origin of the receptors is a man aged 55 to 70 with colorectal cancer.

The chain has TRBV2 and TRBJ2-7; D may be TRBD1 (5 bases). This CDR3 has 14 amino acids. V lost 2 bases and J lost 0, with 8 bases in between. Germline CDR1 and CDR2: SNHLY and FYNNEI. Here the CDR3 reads CASSESRVSYEQYF. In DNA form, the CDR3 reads TGTGCCAGCAGTGAATCCAGGGTCTCCTACGAGCAGTACTTC.

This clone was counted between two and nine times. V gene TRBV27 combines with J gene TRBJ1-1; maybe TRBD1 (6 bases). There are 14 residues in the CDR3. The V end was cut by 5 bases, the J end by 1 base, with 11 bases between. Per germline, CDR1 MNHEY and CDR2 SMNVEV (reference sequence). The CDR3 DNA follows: TGTGCCAGCAGTACCGGGACACCGAACACTGAAGCTTTCTTT. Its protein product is CASSTGTPNTEAFF.

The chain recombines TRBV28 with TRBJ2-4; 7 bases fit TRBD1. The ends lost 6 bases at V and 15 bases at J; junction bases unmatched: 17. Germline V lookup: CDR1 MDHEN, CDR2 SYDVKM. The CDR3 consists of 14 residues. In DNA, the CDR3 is TGTGCCAGCAGCCCGCAACAGTACAGGGGTTTAGGGTACTTC. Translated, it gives CASSPQQYRGLGYF.

The CDR3 DNA reads as TGCGCCAGCAGCGCCGACAGGGAGGGAAACATTCAGTACTTC. Translation: CASSADREGNIQYF. The rearrangement links TRBV5-1 to TRBJ2-4; D might be TRBD1 or TRBD2, each matching 7 bases. The V end was cut by 4 bases, the J end by 6 bases, with 14 bases between. The length of the CDR3 is 14 residues. Germline V gives CDR1 SGHRS, CDR2 YFSETQ.

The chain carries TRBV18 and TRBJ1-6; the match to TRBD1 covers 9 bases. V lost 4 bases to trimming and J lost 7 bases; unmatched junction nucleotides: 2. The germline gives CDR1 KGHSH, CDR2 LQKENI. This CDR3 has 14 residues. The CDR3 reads CASSRDRENSPLHF. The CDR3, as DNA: TGTGCCAGCTCACGGGACAGGGAGAATTCACCCCTCCACTTT.

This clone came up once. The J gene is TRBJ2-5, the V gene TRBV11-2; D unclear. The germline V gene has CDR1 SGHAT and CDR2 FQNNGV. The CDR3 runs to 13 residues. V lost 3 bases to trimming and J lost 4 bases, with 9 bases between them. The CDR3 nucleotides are TGTGCCAGCAGCTTCCAAGTTAGAGAGACCCAGTACTTC. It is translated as CASSFQVRETQYF.

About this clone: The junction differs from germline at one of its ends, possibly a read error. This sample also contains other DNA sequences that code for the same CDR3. The CDR3 is CASSLSGVTGNTIYF. CDR3 in DNA: TGTGCCAGCAGCTTATCCGGGGTAACTGGAAATACCATATATTTT. The chain recombines TRBV7-9 with TRBJ1-3; D gene unclear. Per germline, CDR1 SEHNR and CDR2 FQNEAQ (reference sequence). CDR3 length: 15 amino acids.

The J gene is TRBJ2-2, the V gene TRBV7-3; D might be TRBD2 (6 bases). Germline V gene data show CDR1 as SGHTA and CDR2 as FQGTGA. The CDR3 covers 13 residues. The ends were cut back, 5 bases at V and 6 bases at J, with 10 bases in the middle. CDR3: CASSPGGAGELFF. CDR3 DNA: TGTGCCAGCAGCCCCGGGGGAGCCGGGGAGCTGTTTTTT.

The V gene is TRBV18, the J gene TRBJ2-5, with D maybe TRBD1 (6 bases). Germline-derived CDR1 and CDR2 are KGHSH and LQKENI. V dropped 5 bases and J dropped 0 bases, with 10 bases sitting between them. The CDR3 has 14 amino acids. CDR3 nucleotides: TGTGCCAGCTCATCCACAGGGTACCAAGAGACCCAGTACTTC. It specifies CASSSTGYQETQYF.

DNA of the CDR3: TGTGCCAGCTCACCACTGGCGGGGGGGCCGGCGGTTGGGAAGAGCTCCTACAATGAGCAGTTCTTC. It encodes CASSPLAGGPAVGKSSYNEQFF. The J gene is TRBJ2-1, the V gene TRBV18; TRBD2 agrees at 9 bases. Germline V gene data show CDR1 as KGHSH and CDR2 as LQKENI. V gave up 1 base and J gave up 0 bases; unmatched junction bases: 19. The CDR3 loop spans 22 amino acids.

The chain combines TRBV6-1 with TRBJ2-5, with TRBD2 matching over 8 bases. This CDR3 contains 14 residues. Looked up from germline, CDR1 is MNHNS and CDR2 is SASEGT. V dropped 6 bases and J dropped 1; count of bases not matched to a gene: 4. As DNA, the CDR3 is TGTGCCAGCAGCTGGCGGGGGGCCCAAGAGACCCAGTACTTC. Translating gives CASSWRGAQETQYF.

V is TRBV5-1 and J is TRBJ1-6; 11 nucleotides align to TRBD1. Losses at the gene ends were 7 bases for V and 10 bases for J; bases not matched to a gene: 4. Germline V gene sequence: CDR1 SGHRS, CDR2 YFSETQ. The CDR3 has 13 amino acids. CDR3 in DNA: TGCGCCAGCGGAAGGACAGGGGGCTCACCCCTCCACTTT. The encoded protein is CASGRTGGSPLHF.

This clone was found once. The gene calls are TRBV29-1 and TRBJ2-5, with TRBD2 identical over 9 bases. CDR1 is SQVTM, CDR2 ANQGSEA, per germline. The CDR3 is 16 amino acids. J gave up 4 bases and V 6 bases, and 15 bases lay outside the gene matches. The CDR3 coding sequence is TGCAGCGTCCTAAGTGGGAGCGGGGGGCGGGGAGAGACCCAGTACTTC. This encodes CSVLSGSGGRGETQYF. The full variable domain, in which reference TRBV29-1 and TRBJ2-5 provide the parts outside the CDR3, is SAVISQKPSRDICQRGTSLTIQCQVDSQVTMMFWYRQQPGQSLTLIATANQGSEATYESGFVIDKFPISRPNLTFSTLTVSNMSPEDSSIYLCSVLSGSGGRGETQYFGPGTRLLVL.

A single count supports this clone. Written as DNA, the CDR3 is TGTGCCAGCTCACAACAGGGGTCTGGAAACACCATATATTTT. Amino acids: CASSQQGSGNTIYF. The chain employs TRBV18 and TRBJ1-3; TRBD1 matches at 7 bases. CDR3 size: 14 residues. The germline V gene has CDR1 KGHSH and CDR2 LQKENI. V shed 4 bases and J 1 base; nucleotides not matched to a gene: 1.

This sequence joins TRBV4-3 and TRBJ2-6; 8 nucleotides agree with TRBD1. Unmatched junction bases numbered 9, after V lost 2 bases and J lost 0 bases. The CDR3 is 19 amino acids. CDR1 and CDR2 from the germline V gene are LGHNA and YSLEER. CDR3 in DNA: TGCGCCAGCAGCCAACCCTTCAGGGGGCCCAGCTCTGGGGCCAACGTCCTGACTTTC. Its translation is CASSQPFRGPSSGANVLTF.

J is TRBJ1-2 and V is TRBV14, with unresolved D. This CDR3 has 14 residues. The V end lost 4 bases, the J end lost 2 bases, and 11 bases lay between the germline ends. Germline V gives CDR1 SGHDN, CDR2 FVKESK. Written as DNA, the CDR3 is TGTGCCAGCAGCCCATGGGGAAACAACTATGGCTACACCTTC. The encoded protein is CASSPWGNNYGYTF.

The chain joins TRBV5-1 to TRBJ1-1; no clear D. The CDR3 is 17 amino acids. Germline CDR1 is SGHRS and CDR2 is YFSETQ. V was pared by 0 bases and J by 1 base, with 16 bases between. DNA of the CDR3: TGCGCCAGCAGCTTGGCCCTACTGGCACAGCCGAACACTGAAGCTTTCTTT. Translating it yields CASSLALLAQPNTEAFF.

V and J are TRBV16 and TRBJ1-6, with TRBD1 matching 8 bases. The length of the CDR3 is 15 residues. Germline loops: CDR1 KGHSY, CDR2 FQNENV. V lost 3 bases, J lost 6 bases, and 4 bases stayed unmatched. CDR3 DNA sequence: TGTGCCAGCAGCCATCGACAGGGGAGTAATTCACCCCTCCACTTT. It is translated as CASSHRQGSNSPLHF.

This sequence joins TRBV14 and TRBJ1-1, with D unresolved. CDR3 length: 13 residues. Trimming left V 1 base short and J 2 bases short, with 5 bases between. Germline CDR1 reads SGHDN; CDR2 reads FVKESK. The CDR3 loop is CASSQVGNTEAFF. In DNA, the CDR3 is TGTGCCAGCAGCCAAGTGGGAAACACTGAAGCTTTCTTT.

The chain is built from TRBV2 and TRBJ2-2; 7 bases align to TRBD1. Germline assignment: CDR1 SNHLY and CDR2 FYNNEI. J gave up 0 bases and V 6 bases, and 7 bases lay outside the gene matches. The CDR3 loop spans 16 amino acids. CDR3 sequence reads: CASRGGQVSNTGELFF. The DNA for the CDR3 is TGTGCCAGCAGGGGTGGACAGGTGTCGAACACCGGGGAGCTGTTTTTT.

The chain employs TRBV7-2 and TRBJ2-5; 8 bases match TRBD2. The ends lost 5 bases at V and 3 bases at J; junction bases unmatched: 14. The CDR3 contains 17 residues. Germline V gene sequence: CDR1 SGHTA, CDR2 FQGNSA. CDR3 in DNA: TGTGCCAGCAGCCCACCCCCCAGGGTAGCGGGGAAAGAGACCCAGTACTTC. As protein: CASSPPPRVAGKETQYF.

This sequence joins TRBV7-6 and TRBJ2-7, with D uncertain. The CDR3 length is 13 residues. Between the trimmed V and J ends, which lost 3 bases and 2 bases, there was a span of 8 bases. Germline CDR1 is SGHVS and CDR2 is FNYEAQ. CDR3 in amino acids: CASSFGRTYEQYF. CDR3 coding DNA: TGTGCCAGCAGCTTCGGACGGACCTACGAGCAGTACTTC.

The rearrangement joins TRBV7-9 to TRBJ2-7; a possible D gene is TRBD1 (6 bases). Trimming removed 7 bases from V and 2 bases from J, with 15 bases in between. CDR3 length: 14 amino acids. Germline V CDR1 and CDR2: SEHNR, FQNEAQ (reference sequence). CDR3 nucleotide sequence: TGTGCCAGCACCCAAGCGAAGGGGGCCTACGAGCAGTACTTC. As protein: CASTQAKGAYEQYF. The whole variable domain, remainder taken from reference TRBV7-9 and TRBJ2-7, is DTGVSQNPRHKITKRGQNVTFRCDPISEHNRLYWYRQTLGQGPEFLTYFQNEAQLEKSRLLSDRFSAERPKGSFSTLEIQRTEQGDSAMYLCASTQAKGAYEQYFGPGTRLTVT.

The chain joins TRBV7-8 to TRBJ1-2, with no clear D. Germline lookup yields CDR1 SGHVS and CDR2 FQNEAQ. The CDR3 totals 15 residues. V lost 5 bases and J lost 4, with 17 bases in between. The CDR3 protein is CASSPPGPRGYGYTF. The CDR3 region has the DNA TGTGCCAGCAGCCCACCGGGCCCACGGGGCTATGGCTACACCTTC. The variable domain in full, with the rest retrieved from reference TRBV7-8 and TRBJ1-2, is GAGVSQSPRYKVAKRGQDVALRCDPISGHVSLFWYQQALGQGPEFLTYFQNEAQLDKSGLPSDRFFAERPEGSVSTLKIQRTQQEDSAVYLCASSPPGPRGYGYTFGSGTRLTVV.

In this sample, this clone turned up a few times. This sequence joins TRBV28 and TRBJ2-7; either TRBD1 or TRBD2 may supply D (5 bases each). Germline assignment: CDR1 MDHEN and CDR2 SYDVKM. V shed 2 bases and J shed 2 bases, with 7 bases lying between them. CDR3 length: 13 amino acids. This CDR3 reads CASSLEGPYEQYF. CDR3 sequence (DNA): TGTGCCAGCAGTTTAGAGGGACCCTACGAGCAGTACTTC.